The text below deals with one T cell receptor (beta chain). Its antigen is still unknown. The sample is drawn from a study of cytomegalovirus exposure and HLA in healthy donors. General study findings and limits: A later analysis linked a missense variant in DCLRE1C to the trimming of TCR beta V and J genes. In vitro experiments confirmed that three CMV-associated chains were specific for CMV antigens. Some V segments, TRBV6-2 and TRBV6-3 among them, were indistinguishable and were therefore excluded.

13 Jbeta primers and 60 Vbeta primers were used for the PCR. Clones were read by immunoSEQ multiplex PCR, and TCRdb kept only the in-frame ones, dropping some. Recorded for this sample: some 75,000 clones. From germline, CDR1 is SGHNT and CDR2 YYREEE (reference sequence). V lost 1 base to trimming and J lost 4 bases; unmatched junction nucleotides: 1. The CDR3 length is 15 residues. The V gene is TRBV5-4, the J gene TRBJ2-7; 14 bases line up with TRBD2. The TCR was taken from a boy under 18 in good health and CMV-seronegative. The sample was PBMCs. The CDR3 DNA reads TGTGCCAGCAGCTTGTGGACTAGCGGGAGGTACGAGCAGTACTTC. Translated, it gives CASSLWTSGRYEQYF.